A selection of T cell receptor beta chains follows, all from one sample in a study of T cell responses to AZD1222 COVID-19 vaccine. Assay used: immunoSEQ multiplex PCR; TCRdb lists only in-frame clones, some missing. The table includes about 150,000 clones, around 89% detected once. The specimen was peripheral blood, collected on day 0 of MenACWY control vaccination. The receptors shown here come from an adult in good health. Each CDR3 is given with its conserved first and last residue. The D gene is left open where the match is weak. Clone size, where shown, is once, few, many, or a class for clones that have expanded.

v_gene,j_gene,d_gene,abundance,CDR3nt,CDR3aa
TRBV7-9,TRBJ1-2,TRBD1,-,TGTGCCAGCAGCTTACGGGACAGGGGTATCGGCTACACCTTC,CASSLRDRGIGYTF
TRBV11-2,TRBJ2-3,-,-,TGTGCCAGCAGCTTAGTGGCGCTTATGGGGGATACGCAGTATTTT,CASSLVALMGDTQYF
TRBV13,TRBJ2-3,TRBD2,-,TGTGCCAGCAGCCGGGAGGGAAGAATTGGAACAGATACGCAGTATTTT,CASSREGRIGTDTQYF
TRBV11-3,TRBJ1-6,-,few,TGTGCCAGCAGCGGGGGGCAGCTTAGCTCCTATAATTCACCCCTCCACTTT,CASSGGQLSSYNSPLHF
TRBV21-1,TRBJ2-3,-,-,TGTGCCAGCAGCGCTATAGGACTAGACCGAGATACGCAGTATTTT,CASSAIGLDRDTQYF
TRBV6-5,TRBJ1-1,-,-,TGTGCCAGCAGTTACCAGGGCTCGGTGAACACTGAAGCTTTCTTT,CASSYQGSVNTEAFF
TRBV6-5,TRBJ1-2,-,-,TGTGCCAGCCGGCTCCTCTATGGCTACACCTTC,CASRLLYGYTF
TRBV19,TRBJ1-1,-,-,TGTGCCACCGATGGACCTTTTAACACTGAAGCTTTCTTT,CATDGPFNTEAFF
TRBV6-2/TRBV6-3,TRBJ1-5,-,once,TGTGCCAGCAGTTACAGAGTGGGGGTCGGGAAGCCCCAGCATTTT,CASSYRVGVGKPQHF
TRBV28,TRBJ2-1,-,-,TGTGCCAGCAGTTTACGCCCGAATGAGCAGTTCTTC,CASSLRPNEQFF
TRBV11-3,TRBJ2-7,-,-,TGTGCCAGCGGCCAACAGTGGACCACCGCCGAGCAGTACTTC,CASGQQWTTAEQYF
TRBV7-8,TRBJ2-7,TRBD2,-,TGTGCCAGCAGCTTAGAACCCCCGGGACTAGCGGGGAGCGAGCAGTACTTC,CASSLEPPGLAGSEQYF
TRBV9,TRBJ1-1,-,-,TGTGCCAGCAGCGTTACTGTTTTGAACACTGAAGCTTTCTTT,CASSVTVLNTEAFF
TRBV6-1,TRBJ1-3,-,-,TGTGCCAGCAGTGAGCAGCGCTCTGGAAACACCATATATTTT,CASSEQRSGNTIYF
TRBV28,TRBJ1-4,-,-,TGTGCCAGCAGTCGAGGGGGAGCGGGTCTTAATGAAAAACTGTTTTTT,CASSRGGAGLNEKLFF
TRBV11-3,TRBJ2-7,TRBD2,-,TGTGCCAGCAGCTTTAGGACTAGCGGGAGCTACGAGCAGTACTTC,CASSFRTSGSYEQYF
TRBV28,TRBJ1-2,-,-,TGTGCCAGCAGTTTTCTGGCGGGCGAAAACTATGGCTACACCTTC,CASSFLAGENYGYTF
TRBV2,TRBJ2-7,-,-,TGTGCCAGCGACGGCAGGGGCGCCTCAGCCTCCTACGAGCAGTACTTC,CASDGRGASASYEQYF
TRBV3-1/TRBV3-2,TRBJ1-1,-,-,TGTGCCAGCAGCCGAAGGGGTATACAGCGCACCGGGGCTGAAGCTTTCTTT,CASSRRGIQRTGAEAFF
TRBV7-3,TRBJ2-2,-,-,TGTGCCAGCAAAGGGAACGCCGGGGAGCTGTTTTTT,CASKGNAGELFF
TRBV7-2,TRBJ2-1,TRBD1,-,TGTGCCAGCAGCCAGGGGACAGTCTACAATGAGCAGTTCTTC,CASSQGTVYNEQFF
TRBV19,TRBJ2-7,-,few,TGTGCCAGTAGTAGGGGAGACGAGCAGTACTTC,CASSRGDEQYF
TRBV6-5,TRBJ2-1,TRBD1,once,TGTGCCAGCAGTTACTCGGGGACAGGGGGTACTGAGCAGTTCTTC,CASSYSGTGGTEQFF
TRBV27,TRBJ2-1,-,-,TGTGCCAGCAGTTTAGGCCGGGGCACCTACAATGAGCAGTTCTTC,CASSLGRGTYNEQFF
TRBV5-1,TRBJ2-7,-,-,TGCGCCAGCAGCTTAAGCCGGGACACTTCCTACGAGCAGTACTTC,CASSLSRDTSYEQYF
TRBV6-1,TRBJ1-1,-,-,TGTGCCAGCAGTGATCCGGGCCTAAGGACTGAAGCTTTCTTT,CASSDPGLRTEAFF
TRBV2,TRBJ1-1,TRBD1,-,TGTGCCAGCAGATCACAGGGGATGAACACTGAAGCTTTCTTT,CASRSQGMNTEAFF